The 4 T cell receptor beta chains below all came from one sample that was sequenced in a study of OX40 agonist ivuxolimab in advanced cancers. Assay: immunoSEQ multiplex PCR; the TCRdb copy retains only in-frame clones and omits some. This repertoire shows 65,000 to 75,000 clones, approximately 90% found once; its top ten account for approximately 1%. The sequencing used CD4+ or CD8+ T cells sorted from blood, collected in a trial of the OX40 agonist ivuxolimab. The receptors stem from an adult with an advanced solid tumor such as melanoma, head and neck, liver or kidney cancer.

This chain uses TRBV5-4 with TRBJ2-2, with D perhaps matching TRBD2 (5 bases). V was shortened by 4 bases and J by 7 bases, with 14 bases between the two germline ends. Germline V CDR1 and CDR2: SGHNT, YYREEE (reference sequence). The CDR3 sequence is 14 residues long. CDR3 region: CASSTLFSGGELFF. The CDR3 region has the DNA TGTGCCAGCAGCACGCTGTTCAGCGGCGGGGAGCTGTTTTTT.

The sample holds one count of this clone. This rearrangement joins TRBV19 to TRBJ1-3, with D maybe TRBD1 (6 bases). V was shortened by 5 bases and J by 2 bases, with 16 bases between the two germline ends. This CDR3 has 16 amino acids. Germline assignment: CDR1 LNHDA and CDR2 SQIVND (reference sequence). The CDR3 DNA reads TGTGCCAGTAGTGTCTTCAGGGGATCTGCTGGAAACACCATATATTTT. It encodes CASSVFRGSAGNTIYF.

This chain links TRBV5-5 with TRBJ2-1; 9 nucleotides agree with TRBD1. Germline V lookup: CDR1 SGHKS, CDR2 YYEKEE (reference sequence). CDR3 length: 18 residues. Germline trimming cut 4 bases from V and 6 bases from J; bases unmatched to any gene: 17. The CDR3 protein is CASSRSVTGGGYRNEQFF. CDR3 nucleotide sequence: TGTGCCAGCAGCCGGAGCGTGACAGGGGGAGGATACCGCAATGAGCAGTTCTTC.

The genes are TRBV30 and TRBJ1-2; D ambiguous. The V and J ends lost 0 bases and 4 bases respectively, with 6 bases between them. The CDR3 loop spans 12 amino acids. In germline, CDR1 is GTSNPN, CDR2 SVGIG (reference sequence). The CDR3 bases are TGTGCCTGGAGTGTAGGCGTCTATGGCTACACCTTC. The encoded protein is CAWSVGVYGYTF.